Listed below are T cell receptor beta chains from one sample, sequenced in a study of cytomegalovirus exposure and HLA in healthy donors. The method was immunoSEQ multiplex PCR; TCRdb's version includes in-frame clones alone and lacks a portion of them. The table has about 98,000 clones, around 88% seen once; the top ten hold around 3.9%. Input material: PBMCs. The receptors were gathered from a woman in her 30s in good health and CMV-seronegative. Each CDR3 is given with its conserved first and last residue. Each record gives: clone size, D gene, V gene, CDR3 length, J gene, CDR3 protein, CDR3 DNA. The D gene is left open where the match is weak. Not every row has a clone size; where given, it reads once, few, many or a size class.

abundance: -
d_gene: -
v_gene: TRBV28
len: 15
j_gene: TRBJ2-4
CDR3aa: CASGRGDLAKNIQYF
CDR3nt: TGTGCCAGCGGGAGGGGGGATCTAGCCAAAAACATTCAGTACTTC

abundance: -
d_gene: -
v_gene: TRBV7-9
len: 16
j_gene: TRBJ2-1
CDR3aa: CASSPLGPRSYNEQFF
CDR3nt: TGTGCCAGCAGCCCCCTGGGGCCGCGCTCCTACAATGAGCAGTTCTTC

abundance: -
d_gene: TRBD1
v_gene: TRBV9
len: 20
j_gene: TRBJ1-2
CDR3aa: CASSVSNAVPGQGRGYGYTF
CDR3nt: TGTGCCAGCAGCGTTTCCAATGCTGTCCCGGGACAGGGGCGTGGGTATGGCTACACCTTC

abundance: -
d_gene: -
v_gene: TRBV6-5
len: 15
j_gene: TRBJ1-3
CDR3aa: CASRRQTSSGNTIYF
CDR3nt: TGTGCCAGCAGGAGACAGACAAGCTCTGGAAACACCATATATTTT

abundance: -
d_gene: -
v_gene: TRBV5-6
len: 12
j_gene: TRBJ1-1
CDR3aa: CASSWRSTEAFF
CDR3nt: TGTGCCAGCAGTTGGAGGAGCACTGAAGCTTTCTTT

abundance: -
d_gene: TRBD1
v_gene: TRBV7-6
len: 14
j_gene: TRBJ1-2
CDR3aa: CASSLGQGDYGYTF
CDR3nt: TGTGCCAGCAGCTTGGGACAGGGTGACTATGGCTACACCTTC

abundance: once
d_gene: -
v_gene: TRBV5-5
len: 15
j_gene: TRBJ1-4
CDR3aa: CASSRSGGGEEKLFF
CDR3nt: TGTGCCAGCAGCCGATCGGGGGGCGGTGAAGAAAAACTGTTTTTT

abundance: -
d_gene: -
v_gene: TRBV6-5
len: 15
j_gene: TRBJ2-4
CDR3aa: CASSSSPYAKNIQYF
CDR3nt: TGTGCCAGCAGTTCCTCCCCGTATGCCAAAAACATTCAGTACTTC

abundance: -
d_gene: TRBD2
v_gene: TRBV2
len: 17
j_gene: TRBJ2-5
CDR3aa: CASRSLIAGGPEETQYF
CDR3nt: TGTGCCAGCAGATCCCTCATAGCGGGGGGGCCGGAGGAGACCCAGTACTTC

abundance: -
d_gene: TRBD1
v_gene: TRBV7-8
len: 15
j_gene: TRBJ2-3
CDR3aa: CASTLRDRGTDTQYF
CDR3nt: TGTGCCAGCACCTTGAGGGACAGGGGCACAGATACGCAGTATTTT

abundance: -
d_gene: -
v_gene: TRBV21-1
len: 20
j_gene: TRBJ2-6
CDR3aa: CASSLKRLAGVFAGANVLTF
CDR3nt: TGTGCCAGCAGCTTAAAACGGCTAGCGGGAGTGTTCGCTGGGGCCAACGTCCTGACTTTC

abundance: -
d_gene: -
v_gene: TRBV7-2
len: 16
j_gene: TRBJ2-3
CDR3aa: CASSLNVLAVTDTQYF
CDR3nt: TGTGCCAGCAGCTTGAATGTGTTAGCGGTCACAGATACGCAGTATTTT

abundance: -
d_gene: -
v_gene: TRBV5-1
len: 14
j_gene: TRBJ1-2
CDR3aa: CASSFTGADYGYTF
CDR3nt: TGCGCCAGCAGCTTTACCGGCGCGGACTATGGCTACACCTTC

abundance: -
d_gene: TRBD1
v_gene: TRBV6-1
len: 14
j_gene: TRBJ2-7
CDR3aa: CASNRDRSSYEQYF
CDR3nt: TGTGCCAGCAATCGGGACAGGAGCTCCTACGAGCAGTACTTC

abundance: -
d_gene: TRBD1
v_gene: TRBV10-3
len: 14
j_gene: TRBJ1-2
CDR3aa: CAISGDREQFGYTF
CDR3nt: TGTGCCATCAGTGGGGACAGGGAACAGTTCGGCTACACCTTC

abundance: -
d_gene: -
v_gene: TRBV10-3
len: 15
j_gene: TRBJ1-2
CDR3aa: CAISEAIPAGDGYTF
CDR3nt: TGTGCCATCAGTGAGGCGATCCCGGCGGGGGATGGCTACACCTTC

abundance: once
d_gene: -
v_gene: TRBV19
len: 15
j_gene: TRBJ1-1
CDR3aa: CASTPGDTRDTEAFF
CDR3nt: TGTGCCAGTACCCCGGGGGATACTCGGGACACTGAAGCTTTCTTT

abundance: -
d_gene: TRBD2
v_gene: TRBV9
len: 15
j_gene: TRBJ2-1
CDR3aa: CASSVGLAGANEQFF
CDR3nt: TGTGCCAGCAGCGTAGGACTAGCGGGAGCCAATGAGCAGTTCTTC

abundance: -
d_gene: -
v_gene: TRBV2
len: 14
j_gene: TRBJ2-7
CDR3aa: CASSEGQALYEQYF
CDR3nt: TGTGCCAGCAGTGAAGGTCAGGCGCTCTACGAGCAGTACTTC

abundance: -
d_gene: TRBD2
v_gene: TRBV27
len: 12
j_gene: TRBJ2-7
CDR3aa: CASGGGIYEQYF
CDR3nt: TGTGCCAGCGGGGGGGGAATCTACGAGCAGTACTTC

abundance: -
d_gene: TRBD1
v_gene: TRBV27
len: 15
j_gene: TRBJ1-5
CDR3aa: CASSLSGTVSQPQHF
CDR3nt: TGTGCCAGCAGTTTATCCGGGACAGTGTCTCAGCCCCAGCATTTT

abundance: once
d_gene: TRBD1
v_gene: TRBV5-1
len: 17
j_gene: TRBJ2-7
CDR3aa: CASSAGTGLPPGYEQYF
CDR3nt: TGCGCCAGCAGCGCCGGGACAGGACTCCCGCCGGGCTACGAGCAGTACTTC

abundance: few
d_gene: TRBD2
v_gene: TRBV28
len: 16
j_gene: TRBJ2-7
CDR3aa: CASSPWGGRQSYEQYF
CDR3nt: TGTGCCAGCAGTCCCTGGGGCGGGAGGCAGTCCTACGAGCAGTACTTC

abundance: -
d_gene: -
v_gene: TRBV2
len: 13
j_gene: TRBJ2-1
CDR3aa: CVVERPEGNEQFF
CDR3nt: TGTGTCGTGGAGAGACCGGAGGGCAATGAGCAGTTCTTC

abundance: -
d_gene: TRBD2
v_gene: TRBV7-6
len: 17
j_gene: TRBJ2-2
CDR3aa: CASSLEAGGRNTGELFF
CDR3nt: TGTGCCAGCAGCTTAGAAGCGGGAGGGAGGAACACCGGGGAGCTGTTTTTT

abundance: -
d_gene: -
v_gene: TRBV9
len: 16
j_gene: TRBJ1-6
CDR3aa: CASSIRDRQLNSPLHF
CDR3nt: TGTGCCAGCAGCATACGAGACAGACAACTCAATTCACCCCTCCACTTT

abundance: -
d_gene: -
v_gene: TRBV5-1
len: 14
j_gene: TRBJ2-7
CDR3aa: CASSLDPSSYEQYF
CDR3nt: TGCGCCAGCAGCTTGGACCCTAGCTCCTACGAGCAGTACTTC

abundance: -
d_gene: -
v_gene: TRBV7-9
len: 17
j_gene: TRBJ1-5
CDR3aa: CASSLAPAGKIRQPQHF
CDR3nt: TGTGCCAGCAGCTTAGCCCCCGCGGGAAAGATAAGACAGCCCCAGCATTTT

abundance: -
d_gene: -
v_gene: TRBV2
len: 13
j_gene: TRBJ2-1
CDR3aa: CASSEIHGNEQFF
CDR3nt: TGTGCCAGCAGTGAAATTCACGGGAATGAGCAGTTCTTC

abundance: few
d_gene: -
v_gene: TRBV5-6
len: 12
j_gene: TRBJ1-2
CDR3aa: CASSLDYYGYTF
CDR3nt: TGTGCCAGCAGCTTGGACTACTATGGCTACACCTTC

abundance: -
d_gene: -
v_gene: TRBV9
len: 13
j_gene: TRBJ1-2
CDR3aa: CASSPGLREGYTF
CDR3nt: TGTGCCAGCAGCCCCGGACTCCGAGAAGGCTACACCTTC

abundance: -
d_gene: -
v_gene: TRBV29-1
len: 12
j_gene: TRBJ2-3
CDR3aa: CSPTAPSDTQYF
CDR3nt: TGCAGCCCTACCGCGCCCTCGGATACGCAGTATTTT

abundance: few
d_gene: TRBD2
v_gene: TRBV28
len: 17
j_gene: TRBJ2-3
CDR3aa: CASSRPGLAGDSDTQYF
CDR3nt: TGTGCCAGCAGTCGCCCCGGCCTAGCGGGAGACTCAGATACGCAGTATTTT

abundance: -
d_gene: -
v_gene: TRBV9
len: 16
j_gene: TRBJ1-4
CDR3aa: CASSPQTRARGEKLFF
CDR3nt: TGTGCCAGCAGCCCGCAAACACGGGCCCGGGGGGAAAAACTGTTTTTT

abundance: -
d_gene: -
v_gene: TRBV27
len: 14
j_gene: TRBJ2-7
CDR3aa: CASSPTGLGGEQYF
CDR3nt: TGTGCCAGCAGTCCGACAGGACTCGGAGGCGAGCAGTACTTC

abundance: -
d_gene: -
v_gene: TRBV7-2
len: 13
j_gene: TRBJ1-3
CDR3aa: CASSSRGGNTIYF
CDR3nt: TGTGCCAGCAGCTCCCGGGGGGGAAACACCATATATTTT

abundance: -
d_gene: -
v_gene: TRBV5-6
len: 19
j_gene: TRBJ1-4
CDR3aa: CASSLLYPTGGPGDEKLFF
CDR3nt: TGTGCCAGCAGCTTGTTGTACCCTACGGGGGGACCGGGCGATGAAAAACTGTTTTTT

abundance: -
d_gene: -
v_gene: TRBV18
len: 13
j_gene: TRBJ1-1
CDR3aa: CASSPQRNTEAFF
CDR3nt: TGTGCCAGCTCACCACAGCGGAACACTGAAGCTTTCTTT

abundance: -
d_gene: -
v_gene: TRBV5-1
len: 15
j_gene: TRBJ2-5
CDR3aa: CASSFSGYFQETQYF
CDR3nt: TGCGCCAGCAGCTTCTCAGGATATTTCCAAGAGACCCAGTACTTC

abundance: -
d_gene: -
v_gene: TRBV18
len: 14
j_gene: TRBJ1-1
CDR3aa: CASSPLQDTTEAFF
CDR3nt: TGTGCCAGCTCACCCTTGCAGGACACCACTGAAGCTTTCTTT

abundance: -
d_gene: -
v_gene: TRBV5-1
len: 13
j_gene: TRBJ1-1
CDR3aa: CASSLSEGTEAFF
CDR3nt: TGCGCCAGCAGCTTGAGTGAGGGTACTGAAGCTTTCTTT

abundance: few
d_gene: TRBD2
v_gene: TRBV27
len: 16
j_gene: TRBJ2-7
CDR3aa: CASRPGLAGTAYEQYF
CDR3nt: TGTGCCAGCAGGCCGGGACTAGCGGGTACCGCCTACGAGCAGTACTTC

abundance: -
d_gene: TRBD1
v_gene: TRBV7-2
len: 14
j_gene: TRBJ1-4
CDR3aa: CASSLGGQSEKLFF
CDR3nt: TGTGCCAGCAGCTTAGGGGGACAGTCTGAAAAACTGTTTTTT

abundance: -
d_gene: -
v_gene: TRBV11-3
len: 13
j_gene: TRBJ2-5
CDR3aa: CASSLWGEETQYF
CDR3nt: TGTGCCAGCAGCTTATGGGGGGAAGAGACCCAGTACTTC

abundance: -
d_gene: -
v_gene: TRBV7-9
len: 13
j_gene: TRBJ2-7
CDR3aa: CASSLDSTYEQYF
CDR3nt: TGTGCCAGCAGCTTAGACAGCACCTACGAGCAGTACTTC

abundance: -
d_gene: TRBD2
v_gene: TRBV6-1
len: 16
j_gene: TRBJ2-5
CDR3aa: CASSAWTSGGAETQYF
CDR3nt: TGTGCCAGCAGTGCCTGGACTAGCGGGGGGGCGGAGACCCAGTACTTC

abundance: -
d_gene: -
v_gene: TRBV18
len: 15
j_gene: TRBJ1-1
CDR3aa: CASSPKTLGATEAFF
CDR3nt: TGTGCCAGCTCGCCCAAGACTCTGGGGGCCACTGAAGCTTTCTTT

abundance: -
d_gene: TRBD1
v_gene: TRBV27
len: 14
j_gene: TRBJ1-6
CDR3aa: CASSLTGLRSPLHF
CDR3nt: TGTGCCAGCAGCCTGACAGGGCTACGCTCACCCCTCCACTTT

abundance: -
d_gene: TRBD2
v_gene: TRBV4-3
len: 18
j_gene: TRBJ2-1
CDR3aa: CASSQDLNVAGNVNEQFF
CDR3nt: TGCGCCAGCAGCCAAGATTTAAACGTAGCGGGAAATGTAAATGAGCAGTTCTTC

abundance: -
d_gene: -
v_gene: TRBV4-1
len: 17
j_gene: TRBJ2-3
CDR3aa: CASSQDLGSVGTDTQYF
CDR3nt: TGCGCCAGCAGCCAAGATTTGGGTAGCGTGGGCACAGATACGCAGTATTTT

abundance: -
d_gene: TRBD2
v_gene: TRBV7-9
len: 16
j_gene: TRBJ2-7
CDR3aa: CASIVPTSASSYEQYF
CDR3nt: TGTGCCAGCATCGTTCCGACTAGCGCGAGCTCCTACGAGCAGTACTTC

abundance: -
d_gene: -
v_gene: TRBV5-1
len: 16
j_gene: TRBJ2-7
CDR3aa: CASSLGQFTSSYEQYF
CDR3nt: TGCGCCAGCAGCTTGGGCCAATTTACTAGCTCCTACGAGCAGTACTTC